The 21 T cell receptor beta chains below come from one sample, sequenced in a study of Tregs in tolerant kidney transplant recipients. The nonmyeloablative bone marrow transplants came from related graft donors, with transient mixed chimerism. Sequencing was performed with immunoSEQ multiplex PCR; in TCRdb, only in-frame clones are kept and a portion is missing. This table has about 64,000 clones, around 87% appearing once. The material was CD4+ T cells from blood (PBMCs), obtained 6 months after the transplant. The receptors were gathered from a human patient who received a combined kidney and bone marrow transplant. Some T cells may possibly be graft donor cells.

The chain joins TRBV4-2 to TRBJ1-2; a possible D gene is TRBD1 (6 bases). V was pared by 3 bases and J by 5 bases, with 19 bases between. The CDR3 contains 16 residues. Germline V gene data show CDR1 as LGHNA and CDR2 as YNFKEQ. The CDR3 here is CASSQGRGRGEYGYTF. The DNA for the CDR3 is TGTGCCAGCAGCCAGGGGAGGGGCAGGGGAGAGTATGGCTACACCTTC.

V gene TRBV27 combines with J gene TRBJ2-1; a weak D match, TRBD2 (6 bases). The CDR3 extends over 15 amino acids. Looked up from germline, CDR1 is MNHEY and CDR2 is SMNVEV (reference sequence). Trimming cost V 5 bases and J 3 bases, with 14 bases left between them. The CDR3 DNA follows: TGTGCCAGCAGTGGGGGACTCTCGAGCTACAATGAGCAGTTCTTC. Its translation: CASSGGLSSYNEQFF.

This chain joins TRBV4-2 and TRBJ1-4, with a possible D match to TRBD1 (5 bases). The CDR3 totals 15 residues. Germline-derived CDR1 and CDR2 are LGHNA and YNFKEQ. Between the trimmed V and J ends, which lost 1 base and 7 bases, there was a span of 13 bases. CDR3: CASSQATGPGEKLFF. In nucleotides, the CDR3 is TGTGCCAGCAGCCAAGCAACAGGTCCCGGTGAAAAACTGTTTTTT.

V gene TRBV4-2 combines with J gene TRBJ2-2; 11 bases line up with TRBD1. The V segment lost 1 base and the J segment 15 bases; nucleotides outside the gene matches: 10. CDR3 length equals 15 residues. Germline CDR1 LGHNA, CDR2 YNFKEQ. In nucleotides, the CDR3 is TGTGCCAGCAGCCAAGGGACAGGGGGCGTTAATTCGGTGTTTTTT. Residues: CASSQGTGGVNSVFF.

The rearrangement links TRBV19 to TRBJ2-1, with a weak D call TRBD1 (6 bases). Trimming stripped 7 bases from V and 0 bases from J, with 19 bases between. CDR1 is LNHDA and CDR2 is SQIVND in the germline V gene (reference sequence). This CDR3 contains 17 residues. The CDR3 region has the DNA TGTGCCAGTACCACGATGGGGGCGGTTTCCTCCTACAATGAGCAGTTCTTC. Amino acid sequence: CASTTMGAVSSYNEQFF.

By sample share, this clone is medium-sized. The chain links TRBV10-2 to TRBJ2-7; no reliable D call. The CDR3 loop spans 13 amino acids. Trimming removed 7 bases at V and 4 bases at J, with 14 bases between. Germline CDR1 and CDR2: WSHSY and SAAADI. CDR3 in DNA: TGCGCCAGCACTCAGACTCCCCGATACGAGCAGTACTTC. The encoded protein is CASTQTPRYEQYF.

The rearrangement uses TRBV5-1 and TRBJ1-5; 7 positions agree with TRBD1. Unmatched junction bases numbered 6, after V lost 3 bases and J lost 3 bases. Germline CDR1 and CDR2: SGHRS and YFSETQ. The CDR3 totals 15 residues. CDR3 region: CASSSTGQTNQPQHF. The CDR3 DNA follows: TGCGCCAGCAGCTCGACAGGGCAGACCAATCAGCCCCAGCATTTT.

The CDR3 is CASSSPEGRETQYF. In nucleotides, the CDR3 is TGTGCCAGCAGTTCCCCGGAGGGGCGGGAGACCCAGTACTTC. The genes are TRBV27 and TRBJ2-5; D perhaps matches TRBD2 (6 bases). CDR3 length: 14 residues. Germline-derived CDR1 and CDR2 are MNHEY and SMNVEV (reference sequence). Trimming removed 4 bases at V and 5 bases at J, with 14 bases between.

The CDR3 is CAWSPKTSSGNTIYF. The DNA for the CDR3 is TGTGCCTGGAGTCCAAAAACGAGCTCTGGAAACACCATATATTTT. The chain has TRBV30 and TRBJ1-3, with no clear D. The ends were cut back, 2 bases at V and 0 bases at J, with 11 bases in the middle. The CDR3 extends over 15 amino acids. CDR1 is GTSNPN and CDR2 is SVGIG in the germline V gene (reference sequence).

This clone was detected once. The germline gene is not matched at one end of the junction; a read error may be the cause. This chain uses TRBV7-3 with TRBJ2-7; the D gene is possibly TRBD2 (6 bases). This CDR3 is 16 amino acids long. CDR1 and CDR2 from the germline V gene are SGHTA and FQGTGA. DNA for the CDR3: TGTGCCAGCAGCCTAACCCCGGTTAGCGGATCACGGGAGCAGTACTTC. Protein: CASSLTPVSGSREQYF.

CDR3 bases: TGTGCCAGCAGCGCAGACCGGGGCGAGCAGTACTTC. Amino acids: CASSADRGEQYF. The chain is built from TRBV9 and TRBJ2-7; TRBD2 is a possible D gene (5 bases). The CDR3 runs to 12 residues. The germline V and J ends were trimmed by 3 bases and 6 bases, with 10 bases remaining between them. Germline V gene sequence: CDR1 SGDLS, CDR2 YYNGEE.

CDR3 DNA sequence: TGTGCCAGCAGCCTCCTCGGCGGGAAAGCCTACAATGAGCAGTTCTTC. Protein product: CASSLLGGKAYNEQFF. J is TRBJ2-1 and V is TRBV7-9, with D possibly TRBD2 on 6 matching bases. The germline V gene has CDR1 SEHNR and CDR2 FQNEAQ (reference sequence). CDR3 length equals 16 residues. The germline V and J ends were trimmed by 5 bases and 2 bases, with 16 bases remaining between them. Using reference TRBV7-9 and TRBJ2-1 for the parts outside the CDR3, the full variable domain is DTGVSQNPRHKITKRGQNVTFRCDPISEHNRLYWYRQTLGQGPEFLTYFQNEAQLEKSRLLSDRFSAERPKGSFSTLEIQRTEQGDSAMYLCASSLLGGKAYNEQFFGPGTRLTVL.

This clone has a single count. CDR3 DNA: TGTGCCAGCCGCACTAGCGCCGAGACCCAGTACTTC. Protein product: CASRTSAETQYF. This chain connects TRBV27 to TRBJ2-5, with 7 bases that match TRBD2. Trimming at V came to 8 bases and at J to 5 bases, leaving 5 bases not matched to a gene. The CDR3 is 12 amino acids. Germline CDR1 is MNHEY and CDR2 is SMNVEV (reference sequence).

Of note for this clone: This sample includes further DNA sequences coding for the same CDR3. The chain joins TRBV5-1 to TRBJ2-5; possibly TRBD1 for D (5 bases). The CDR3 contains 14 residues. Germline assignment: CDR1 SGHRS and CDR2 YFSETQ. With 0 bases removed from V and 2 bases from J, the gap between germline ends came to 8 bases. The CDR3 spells CASSLGQGQETQYF. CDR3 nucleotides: TGCGCCAGCAGCTTGGGGCAGGGTCAAGAGACCCAGTACTTC.

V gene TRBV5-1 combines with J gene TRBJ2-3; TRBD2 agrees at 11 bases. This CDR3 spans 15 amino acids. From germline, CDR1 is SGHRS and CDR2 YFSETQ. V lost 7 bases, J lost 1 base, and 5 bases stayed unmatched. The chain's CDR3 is CASGRGLAGTDTQYF. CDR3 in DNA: TGCGCCAGCGGCAGGGGACTAGCGGGCACAGATACGCAGTATTTT.

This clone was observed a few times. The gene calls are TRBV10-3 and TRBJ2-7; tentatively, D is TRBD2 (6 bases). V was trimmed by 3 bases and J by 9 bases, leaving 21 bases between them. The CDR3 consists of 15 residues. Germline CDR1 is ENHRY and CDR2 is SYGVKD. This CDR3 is CAISDTSGLGEAQYF. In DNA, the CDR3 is TGTGCCATCAGTGACACGAGTGGCTTGGGGGAGGCGCAGTACTTC.

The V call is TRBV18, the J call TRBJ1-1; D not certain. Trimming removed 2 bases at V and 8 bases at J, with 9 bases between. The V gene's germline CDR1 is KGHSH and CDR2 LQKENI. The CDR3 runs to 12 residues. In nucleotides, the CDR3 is TGTGCCAGCTCACCAGGGCCCGAGGAAGCTTTCTTT. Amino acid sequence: CASSPGPEEAFF.

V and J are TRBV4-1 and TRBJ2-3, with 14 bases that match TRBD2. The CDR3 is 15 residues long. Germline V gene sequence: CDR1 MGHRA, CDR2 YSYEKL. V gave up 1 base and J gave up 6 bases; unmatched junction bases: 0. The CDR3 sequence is CASSQGLAGGDTQYF. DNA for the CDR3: TGCGCCAGCAGCCAAGGACTAGCGGGAGGGGATACGCAGTATTTT.

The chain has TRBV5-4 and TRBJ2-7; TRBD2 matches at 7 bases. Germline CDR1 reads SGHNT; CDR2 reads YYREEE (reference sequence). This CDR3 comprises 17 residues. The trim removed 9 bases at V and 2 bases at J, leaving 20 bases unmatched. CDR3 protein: CAISRPTGGSIPYEQYF. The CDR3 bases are TGTGCCATCTCAAGGCCTACGGGGGGATCTATTCCCTACGAGCAGTACTTC.

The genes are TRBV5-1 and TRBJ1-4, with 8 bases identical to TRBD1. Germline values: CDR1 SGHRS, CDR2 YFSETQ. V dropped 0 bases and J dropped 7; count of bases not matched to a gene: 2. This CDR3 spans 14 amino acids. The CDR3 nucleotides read TGCGCCAGCAGCTTGGCAGGGGGCAGTGAAAAACTGTTTTTT. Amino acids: CASSLAGGSEKLFF.

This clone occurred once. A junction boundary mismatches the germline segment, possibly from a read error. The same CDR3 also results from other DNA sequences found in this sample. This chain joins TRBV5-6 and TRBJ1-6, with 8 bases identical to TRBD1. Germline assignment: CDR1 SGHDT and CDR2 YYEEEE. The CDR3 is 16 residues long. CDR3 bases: TGTGCCAGCAGCTTGGGGACAGGGCGCTATAATTCCCCCCTCCACTTT. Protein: CASSLGTGRYNSPLHF.